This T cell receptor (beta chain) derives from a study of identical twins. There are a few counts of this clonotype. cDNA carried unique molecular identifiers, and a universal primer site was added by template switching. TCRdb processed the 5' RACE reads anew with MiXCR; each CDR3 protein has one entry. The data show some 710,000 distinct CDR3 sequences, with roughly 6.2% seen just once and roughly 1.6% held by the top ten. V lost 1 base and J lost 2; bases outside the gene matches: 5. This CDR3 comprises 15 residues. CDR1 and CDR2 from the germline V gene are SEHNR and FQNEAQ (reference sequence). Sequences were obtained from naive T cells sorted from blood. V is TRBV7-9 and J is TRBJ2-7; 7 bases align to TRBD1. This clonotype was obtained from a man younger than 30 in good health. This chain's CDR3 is CASSLGVTGPYEQYF. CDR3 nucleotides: TGTGCCAGCAGCTTAGGCGTGACAGGGCCCTACGAGCAGTACTTC.